Below, 32 T cell receptor beta chains from the same sample are listed, as sequenced in a study of low-dose radiotherapy and immunotherapy resistance in tumors. Gene-specific TRAV and TRBV primers were used for first-strand cDNA, covering alpha and beta chains. PCR amplification of the TCRs was performed with Phusion for 20 PCR cycles, and it relied on a constant-region primer together with a V-primer adapter. TCRdb recomputed calls from the reads with MiXCR, one row per CDR3 protein. In the table there are approximately 70,000 distinct CDR3 sequences, around 30% of which are singletons. Specified time point: before trial treatment. Sequenced here: PBMCs, sampled before treatment. The receptors derive from a female donor with ovarian cancer.

The table lists this clonotype with many counts. The rearrangement links TRBV4-3 to TRBJ2-7; TRBD2 is a possible D gene (5 bases). CDR1 and CDR2 (germline): LGHNA, YSLEER. The CDR3 is made up of 15 amino acids. Trimming cost V 0 bases and J 0 bases, with 9 bases left between them. CDR3 sequence: CASSQDRGPSYEQYF. The CDR3 nucleotides read TGCGCCAGCAGCCAAGATCGGGGTCCCTCCTACGAGCAGTACTTC.

This chain uses TRBV20-1 with TRBJ1-4; D unresolved. The CDR3 has 8 residues. V was pared by 5 bases and J by 12 bases, with 4 bases between. Per the germline V gene, CDR1 is DFQATT and CDR2 is SNEGSKA (reference sequence). The CDR3 loop is CSASELFF. The CDR3, as DNA: TGCAGTGCTTCGGAACTGTTTTTT.

On this clonotype itself: One base separates it from a far larger clone, so it is likely a read error. The V call is TRBV5-4, the J call TRBJ2-1, with unresolved D. V gave up 3 bases and J gave up 3 bases, with 16 bases separating them. Looked up from germline, CDR1 is SGHNT and CDR2 is YYREEE (reference sequence). The CDR3 is made up of 16 amino acids. The CDR3 DNA reads TGTGCCAGCAGCTCCGCCGGGCCTTGGGTCTACAATGAGCAGTTCTTC. Its translation: CASSSAGPWVYNEQFF. Filled out from reference TRBV5-4 and TRBJ2-1, the complete variable domain reads ETGVTQSPTHLIKTRGQQVTLRCSSQSGHNTVSWYQQALGQGPQFIFQYYREEENGRGNFPPRFSGLQFPNYSSELNVNALELDDSALYLCASSSAGPWVYNEQFFGPGTRLTVL.

CDR3 in amino acids: CASTGSGEQYF. CDR3 bases: TGTGCCAGCACTGGGTCGGGTGAGCAGTACTTC. The chain carries TRBV28 and TRBJ2-7, with unresolved D. This CDR3 has 11 amino acids. Trimming left V 7 bases short and J 7 bases short, with 11 bases between. The germline V gene encodes CDR1 MDHEN and CDR2 SYDVKM.

This clonotype has at least ten counts. CDR3 region: CASSSSTGVDQPQHF. CDR3 nucleotide sequence: TGTGCCAGCAGTTCATCGACAGGGGTTGATCAGCCCCAGCATTTT. The chain links TRBV6-2 or TRBV6-3 to TRBJ1-5; 8 bases match TRBD1. V lost 4 bases to trimming and J lost 5 bases; unmatched junction nucleotides: 7. Germline values: CDR1 MNHEY, CDR2 SVGEGT. The CDR3 sequence is 15 residues long.

At least ten counts were recorded for this clonotype. This chain connects TRBV12-3 or TRBV12-4 to TRBJ2-4; 9 bases match TRBD2. Losses at the gene ends were 0 bases for V and 5 bases for J; bases not matched to a gene: 8. The CDR3 has 17 residues. CDR3 nucleotide sequence: TGTGCCAGCAGTTTAGCCTACGGGCGGGAGGGCCAAAACATTCAGTACTTC. Translating it yields CASSLAYGREGQNIQYF.

This clonotype was recorded many times. This sequence joins TRBV29-1 and TRBJ2-7, with 12 bases aligning to TRBD1. The CDR3 covers 13 residues. Trimming cost V 4 bases and J 6 bases; bases outside gene matches: 4. Germline V gives CDR1 SQVTM, CDR2 ANQGSEA. The CDR3 nucleotides are TGCAGCGTTGCGGGACAGGGGGCTGGCGAGCAGTACTTC. The encoded protein is CSVAGQGAGEQYF.

The sample holds a few counts of this clonotype. The genes are TRBV5-4 and TRBJ2-1; tentatively, D is TRBD2 (5 bases). The CDR3 spans 15 residues. The germline CDR1 and CDR2 sequences are SGHNT and YYREEE (reference sequence). V was clipped by 4 bases and J by 7 bases, with 18 bases between them. CDR3: CASSTDSRAGNEQFF. The CDR3, as DNA: TGTGCCAGCAGCACTGACTCACGGGCGGGTAATGAGCAGTTCTTC.

The rearrangement links TRBV6-2 or TRBV6-3 to TRBJ2-1; D uncertain. CDR3 size: 16 residues. The V end was cut by 5 bases, the J end by 0 bases, with 14 bases between. The germline V gene has CDR1 MNHEY and CDR2 SVGEGT. The chain's CDR3 is CASSRRLVSSYNEQFF. The CDR3 coding sequence is TGTGCCAGCAGTCGCCGGCTGGTGAGCTCCTACAATGAGCAGTTCTTC.

This CDR3 is CSVSAGLWGQETQYF. The CDR3 nucleotides read TGCAGCGTGTCGGCAGGGTTGTGGGGACAAGAGACCCAGTACTTC. This chain links TRBV29-1 with TRBJ2-5; D perhaps matches TRBD1 (5 bases). V lost 6 bases and J lost 2, with 19 bases in between. Germline assignment: CDR1 SQVTM and CDR2 ANQGSEA. The CDR3 loop spans 15 amino acids.

The chain links TRBV7-4 to TRBJ1-4; 10 bases line up with TRBD1. Trimming took 6 bases from V and 7 from J; bases not matched to a gene: 14. The CDR3 runs to 17 residues. Germline assignment: CDR1 SGHVT and CDR2 SQSDAQ. CDR3 sequence reads: CASSPDRDRGPVEKLFF. CDR3 nucleotides: TGTGCCAGCAGTCCAGACCGCGACAGGGGGCCAGTTGAAAAACTGTTTTTT. Variable domain in full (rest from reference TRBV7-4 and TRBJ1-4): GAGVSQSPRYKVAKRGRDVALRCDSISGHVTLYWYRQTLGQGSEVLTYSQSDAQRDKSGRPSGRFSAERPERSVSTLKIQRTEQGDSAVYLCASSPDRDRGPVEKLFFGSGTQLSVL.

This clonotype was recorded many times. One end of the junction is discordant with germline, which a read error may explain. This chain connects TRBV4-1 to TRBJ1-2; TRBD1 might be the D (6 bases). CDR1 is MGHRA and CDR2 is YSYEKL in the germline V gene. The CDR3 covers 14 residues. The CDR3 sequence: CASSQETGRGGYTF. Here the CDR3 DNA reads TGTGCCAGCAGCCAAGAGACAGGTCGAGGCGGCTACACCTTC.

The chain employs TRBV4-1 and TRBJ2-7; TRBD1 or TRBD2 may be the D gene (5 bases each). The CDR3 is made up of 14 amino acids. Germline V gene lookup returns CDR1 MGHRA and CDR2 YSYEKL. Between the trimmed V and J ends, which lost 1 base and 7 bases, there was a span of 14 bases. This CDR3 is CASSQVGTRREQYF. The CDR3 coding sequence is TGCGCCAGCAGCCAAGTGGGGACCAGGCGAGAGCAGTACTTC.

As concerns this clonotype: The DNA is left out, because the CDR3 cannot be placed on it with certainty; the CDR3 is given as TCRdb lists it. The chain employs TRBV6-2 or TRBV6-3 and TRBJ2-7; the table's D call of TRBD1 was not tested on the DNA. From its first to its last residue, the CDR3 has 24 amino acids. The germline CDR1 and CDR2 sequences are MNHEY and SVGEGT. CDR3 sequence: CASTNQTSMYLCATFRDGSYEQYF.

Notes on this clonotype: Being one base from a much bigger clone, this may be a read error. The V and J genes are TRBV7-2 and TRBJ2-3; maybe TRBD1 (5 bases). Germline loops: CDR1 SGHTA, CDR2 FQGNSA. This CDR3 is 15 amino acids long. CDR3 protein: CASGLVGQGQDTQYF. CDR3 coding DNA: TGTGCCAGCGGCTTAGTGGGCCAGGGTCAAGATACGCAGTATTTT.

The table lists this clonotype with many counts. The chain recombines TRBV4-1 with TRBJ2-3, with D perhaps given as TRBD1 or TRBD2 (5 bases each). The CDR3 contains 15 residues. From germline, CDR1 is MGHRA and CDR2 YSYEKL. V lost 6 bases, J lost 0 bases, and 13 bases lay in between. The CDR3 region has the DNA TGCGCCAGCAGTTTTGGGGGAGTGAGCACAGATACGCAGTATTTT. Its translation is CASSFGGVSTDTQYF.

In its sample, this clonotype was seen a few times. The chain employs TRBV27 and TRBJ2-5; 9 positions agree with TRBD1. The ends lost 0 bases at V and 3 bases at J; junction bases unmatched: 2. CDR3 length: 15 amino acids. The V gene's germline CDR1 is MNHEY and CDR2 SMNVEV (reference sequence). The chain's CDR3 is CASSLSWTGEETQYF. CDR3 sequence (DNA): TGTGCCAGCAGTTTATCCTGGACAGGGGAAGAGACCCAGTACTTC.

This clonotype was seen repeatedly, ten times or more. The rearrangement uses TRBV5-1 and TRBJ2-2, with D unresolved. The CDR3 spans 15 residues. Trimming took off 0 bases at V and 0 bases at J, with 6 bases between the two ends. Germline-derived CDR1 and CDR2 are SGHRS and YFSETQ. CDR3 sequence reads: CASSLVQSNTGELFF. The CDR3 nucleotides read TGCGCCAGCAGCTTGGTGCAGTCGAACACCGGGGAGCTGTTTTTT.

This clonotype was seen repeatedly, ten times or more. The chain links TRBV12-3 or TRBV12-4 to TRBJ2-2; 9 bases match TRBD2. The V segment lost 3 bases and the J segment 4 bases; nucleotides outside the gene matches: 6. CDR3 length: 16 residues. CDR3 nucleotide sequence: TGTGCCAGCAGTTTTCTTGCACTAGCGGGCACCGGGGAGCTGTTTTTT. Translation: CASSFLALAGTGELFF.

The table lists this clonotype with many counts. CDR3 DNA: TGCAGCGTTGCTAGTACCGGAGTCACAGATACGCAGTATTTT. It translates to CSVASTGVTDTQYF. This chain connects TRBV29-1 to TRBJ2-3; D unresolved. The CDR3 is made up of 14 amino acids. Trimming took off 4 bases at V and 2 bases at J, with 13 bases between the two ends. The V gene's germline CDR1 is SQVTM and CDR2 ANQGSEA.

This clonotype was seen repeatedly, ten times or more. V is TRBV7-8 and J is TRBJ2-5; D is unclear. Trimming cost V 2 bases and J 4 bases, with 14 bases left between them. CDR1 SGHVS and CDR2 FQNEAQ come from the germline V gene. This CDR3 spans 15 amino acids. The CDR3 spells CASSLNLGLGETQYF. CDR3 nucleotide sequence: TGTGCCAGCAGCTTAAATCTTGGCCTGGGAGAGACCCAGTACTTC.

Ten or more counts support this clonotype. V gene TRBV5-6 combines with J gene TRBJ2-1; D is unresolved. The CDR3 covers 17 residues. Between the trimmed V and J ends, which lost 1 base and 1 base, there was a span of 15 bases. Looked up from germline, CDR1 is SGHDT and CDR2 is YYEEEE. CDR3 bases: TGTGCCAGCAGCTTGATCGGCGGTCCGAGGTCCTACAATGAGCAGTTCTTC. Its protein product is CASSLIGGPRSYNEQFF.

This clonotype was seen many times. The V call is TRBV30, the J call TRBJ1-3; a possible D gene is TRBD1 (5 bases). The length of the CDR3 is 15 residues. Trimming shortened V by 5 bases and J by 2 bases, and 16 bases separated the two germline ends. Germline CDR1 reads GTSNPN; CDR2 reads SVGIG (reference sequence). CDR3 loop: CAWALPGGAGNTIYF. As DNA, the CDR3 is TGTGCCTGGGCGCTCCCTGGGGGGGCTGGAAACACCATATATTTT.

The chain has TRBV11-2 and TRBJ2-3; 11 bases map to TRBD1. The germline V gene has CDR1 SGHAT and CDR2 FQNNGV. The CDR3 contains 15 residues. Losses at the gene ends were 5 bases for V and 6 bases for J; bases not matched to a gene: 7. The CDR3 reads CASSRTGGDRDTQYF. Written as DNA, the CDR3 is TGTGCCAGCAGCAGGACAGGGGGCGATAGGGATACGCAGTATTTT.

This clonotype was seen only a few times. This is likely an artifact of a read error, given a far larger clone one base away. V is TRBV14 and J is TRBJ2-1; D is uncertain. V was clipped by 0 bases and J by 10 bases, with 10 bases between them. The length of the CDR3 is 13 residues. The V gene's germline CDR1 is SGHDN and CDR2 FVKESK. CDR3 in amino acids: CASSQEALGEQFF. As DNA, the CDR3 is TGTGCCAGCAGCCAAGAGGCTTTGGGCGAGCAGTTCTTC.

The V call is TRBV18, the J call TRBJ1-6, with D possibly being TRBD1 (5 bases). The V end lost 3 bases, the J end lost 10 bases, and 13 bases lay between the germline ends. Germline V gene data show CDR1 as KGHSH and CDR2 as LQKENI. This CDR3 has 14 amino acids. The DNA of the CDR3 is TGTGCCAGCTCACCTCCGGCTGGGGGATCACCCCTCCACTTT. It codes for CASSPPAGGSPLHF.

This clonotype was seen repeatedly, ten times or more. This chain uses TRBV18 with TRBJ2-5, with a possible D match to TRBD2 (6 bases). This CDR3 is built from 16 residues. V was clipped by 3 bases and J by 5 bases, with 19 bases between them. In germline, CDR1 is KGHSH, CDR2 LQKENI. The CDR3 sequence is CASSPTYPGRGETQYF. CDR3 sequence (DNA): TGTGCCAGCTCACCCACGTACCCAGGACGGGGGGAGACCCAGTACTTC.

The chain joins TRBV10-3 to TRBJ2-7; a possible D gene is TRBD2 (6 bases). The CDR3 is 13 residues long. Germline loops: CDR1 ENHRY, CDR2 SYGVKD. V was clipped by 11 bases and J by 4 bases, with 18 bases between them. The DNA of the CDR3 is TGTGCCGCCTGCCCGGGGACTCGATACGAGCAGTACTTC. This encodes CAACPGTRYEQYF.

This clonotype was detected ten times or more. The chain employs TRBV14 and TRBJ1-2, with D unclear. With 5 bases removed from V and 4 bases from J, the gap between germline ends came to 5 bases. Per the germline V gene, CDR1 is SGHDN and CDR2 is FVKESK. This CDR3 is 11 amino acids long. The CDR3 nucleotides read TGTGCCAGCAGCGCGGGCTATGGCTACACCTTC. Translation gives CASSAGYGYTF.

CDR3 in amino acids: CASSFIPLSGGHQPQHF. CDR3 nucleotide sequence: TGTGCCAGCAGTTTTATACCACTCTCAGGGGGTCATCAGCCCCAGCATTTT. The rearrangement uses TRBV12-3 or TRBV12-4 and TRBJ1-5, with 7 bases that match TRBD1. V gave up 3 bases and J gave up 5 bases; unmatched junction bases: 13. The CDR3 runs to 17 residues.

In this sample, this clonotype turned up a few times. A much larger clone lies a single base off, so this may be a read error. The chain couples TRBV6-6 to TRBJ2-1; D may be TRBD2 (5 bases). The germline gives CDR1 MNHNY, CDR2 SVGAGI (reference sequence). The CDR3 runs 17 residues. V lost 0 bases and J lost 5, with 17 bases in between. The CDR3 loop is CASSYSSGESADNEQFF. CDR3 nucleotides: TGTGCCAGCAGTTACTCGAGCGGCGAGAGTGCCGACAATGAGCAGTTCTTC.

The chain carries TRBV6-2 or TRBV6-3 and TRBJ2-7, with a weak D call TRBD2 (5 bases). CDR3 length: 16 residues. The germline gives CDR1 MNHEY, CDR2 SVGEGT. The V and J ends lost 6 bases and 2 bases respectively, with 20 bases between them. CDR3 in amino acids: CASSRVGGPRPYEQYF. The CDR3 DNA reads as TGTGCCAGCAGCCGCGTCGGCGGGCCTCGGCCCTACGAGCAGTACTTC.